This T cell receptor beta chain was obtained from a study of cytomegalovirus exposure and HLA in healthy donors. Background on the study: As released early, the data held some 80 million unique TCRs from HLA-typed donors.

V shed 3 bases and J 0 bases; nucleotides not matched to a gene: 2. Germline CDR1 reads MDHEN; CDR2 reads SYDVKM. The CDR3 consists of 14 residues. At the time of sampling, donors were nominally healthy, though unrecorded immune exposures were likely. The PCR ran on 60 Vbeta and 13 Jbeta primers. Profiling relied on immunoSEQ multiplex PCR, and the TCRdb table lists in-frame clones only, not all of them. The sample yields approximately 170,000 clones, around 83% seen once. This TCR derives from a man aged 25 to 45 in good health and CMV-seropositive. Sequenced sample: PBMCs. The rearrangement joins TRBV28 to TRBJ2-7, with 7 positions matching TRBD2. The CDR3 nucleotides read TGTGCCAGCAGTTTGCGGGAGAGCTCCTACGAGCAGTACTTC. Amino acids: CASSLRESSYEQYF.